This T cell receptor (beta chain) was sequenced for a study of cytomegalovirus exposure and HLA in healthy donors. On this clone itself: Its antigen remains unknown.

Whole-study results and caveats: Overall, around 160 TCR beta chains were annotated as cytomegalovirus-associated.

Sequenced by immunoSEQ multiplex PCR; TCRdb stores in-frame clones only, minus some. Of approximately 160,000 clones detected, about nine tenths appear once; the ten largest clones hold 4.2%. While the first cohort had 500 to 700 subjects, the donors belonged to the separate validation cohort of about 120 subjects. The CDR3 contains 14 residues. Trimming removed 2 bases from V and 2 bases from J; junction bases left unmatched: 3. The germline V gene encodes CDR1 SGHTA and CDR2 FQGTGA. The clonotype originates from a man between 18 and 29 years old in good health and CMV-seropositive. J is TRBJ2-7 and V is TRBV7-3, with TRBD2 matching 7 bases. The sample was PBMCs. CDR3 sequence reads: CASSLAGAPYEQYF. In DNA, the CDR3 is TGTGCCAGCAGCTTAGCGGGAGCCCCCTACGAGCAGTACTTC.